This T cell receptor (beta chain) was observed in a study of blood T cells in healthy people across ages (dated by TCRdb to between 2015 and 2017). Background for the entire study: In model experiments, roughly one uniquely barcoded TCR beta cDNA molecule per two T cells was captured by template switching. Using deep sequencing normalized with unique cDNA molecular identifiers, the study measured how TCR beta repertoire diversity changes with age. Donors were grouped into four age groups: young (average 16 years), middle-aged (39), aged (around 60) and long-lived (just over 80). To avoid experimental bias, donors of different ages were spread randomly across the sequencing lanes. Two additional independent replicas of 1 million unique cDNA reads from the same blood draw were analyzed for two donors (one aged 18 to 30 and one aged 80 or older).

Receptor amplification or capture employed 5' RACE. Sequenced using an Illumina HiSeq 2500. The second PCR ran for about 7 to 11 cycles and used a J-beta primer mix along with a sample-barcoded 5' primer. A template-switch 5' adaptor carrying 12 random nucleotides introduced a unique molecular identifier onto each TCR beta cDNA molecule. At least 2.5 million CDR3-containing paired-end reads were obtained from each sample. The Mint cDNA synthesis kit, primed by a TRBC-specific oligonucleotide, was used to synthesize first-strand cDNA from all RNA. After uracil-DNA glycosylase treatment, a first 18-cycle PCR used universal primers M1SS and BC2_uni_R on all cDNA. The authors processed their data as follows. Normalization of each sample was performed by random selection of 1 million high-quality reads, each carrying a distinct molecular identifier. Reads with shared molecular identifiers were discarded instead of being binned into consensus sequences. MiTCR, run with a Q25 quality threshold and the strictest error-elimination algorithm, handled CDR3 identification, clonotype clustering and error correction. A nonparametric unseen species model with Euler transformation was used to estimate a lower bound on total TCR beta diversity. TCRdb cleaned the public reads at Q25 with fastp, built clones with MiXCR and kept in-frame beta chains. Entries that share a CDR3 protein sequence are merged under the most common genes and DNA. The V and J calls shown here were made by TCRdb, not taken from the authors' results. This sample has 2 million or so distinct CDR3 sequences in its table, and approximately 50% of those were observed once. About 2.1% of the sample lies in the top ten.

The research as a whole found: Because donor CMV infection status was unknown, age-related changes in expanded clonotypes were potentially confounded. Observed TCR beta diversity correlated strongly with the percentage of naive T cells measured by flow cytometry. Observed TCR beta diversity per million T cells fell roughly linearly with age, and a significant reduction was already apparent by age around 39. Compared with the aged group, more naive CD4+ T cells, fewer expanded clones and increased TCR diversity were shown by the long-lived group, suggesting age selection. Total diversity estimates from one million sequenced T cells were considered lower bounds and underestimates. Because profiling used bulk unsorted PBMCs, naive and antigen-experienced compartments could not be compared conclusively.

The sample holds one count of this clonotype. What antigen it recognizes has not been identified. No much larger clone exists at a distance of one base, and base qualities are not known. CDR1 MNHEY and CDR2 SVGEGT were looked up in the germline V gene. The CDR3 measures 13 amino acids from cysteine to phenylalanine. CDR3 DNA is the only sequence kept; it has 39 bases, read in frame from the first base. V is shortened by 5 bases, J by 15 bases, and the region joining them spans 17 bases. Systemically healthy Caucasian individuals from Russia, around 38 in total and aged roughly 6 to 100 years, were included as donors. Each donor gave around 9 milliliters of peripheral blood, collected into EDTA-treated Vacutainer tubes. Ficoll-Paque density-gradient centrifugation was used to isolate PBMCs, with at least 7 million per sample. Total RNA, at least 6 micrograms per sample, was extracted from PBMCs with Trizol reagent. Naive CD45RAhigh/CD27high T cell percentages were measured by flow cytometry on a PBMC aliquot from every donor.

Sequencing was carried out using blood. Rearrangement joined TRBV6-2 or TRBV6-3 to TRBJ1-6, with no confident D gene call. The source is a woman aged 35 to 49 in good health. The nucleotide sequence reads TGTGCCAGCAGTCGCTCAGATGGGGATCGCCTCCACTTT. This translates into CASSRSDGDRLHF.